The sequence of this TCR beta chain was determined in a study of T cells in Graves' hyperthyroidism and ophthalmopathy. Study-wide context: Peripheral blood samples were taken at initial diagnosis, prior to any treatment.

Study observations and caveats: Most clonotypes that expanded in the thyroid above 0.001 also showed up in blood.

Trimming took off 8 bases at V and 11 bases at J, with 22 bases between the two ends. This CDR3 is built from 14 residues. CDR1 is MNHEY, CDR2 SMNVEV, per germline (reference sequence). A note on this clonotype: What it binds is not known.

From RNA transcripts, TCR beta CDR3 regions were amplified. First-round RT-PCR targeting the TCR CDR3 was performed with the HTBI primer set. TCRdb reanalysed the multiplex PCR reads using MiXCR and keeps one entry per CDR3 protein. The data contain over 650,000 distinct CDR3 sequences, about 15% of them singletons. This receptor was obtained from a man aged 18 to 29 with Graves' hyperthyroidism. Sequencing was carried out using blood. The chain joins TRBV27 to TRBJ1-5; tentative D call: TRBD1 (5 bases). The CDR3 loop reads CASGPGTAVSAQHF. The CDR3 DNA reads as TGTGCCAGCGGTCCCGGGACGGCCGTAAGTGCCCAGCATTTT.